Listed below are T cell receptor beta chains from one sample, sequenced in a study of PD-L1 blockade in urothelial cancer. Here immunoSEQ multiplex PCR was the method, and the copy in TCRdb shows in-frame clones only, minus some. Seen here are some 25,000 clones, 84% observed once, and the top ten hold around 10%. Specimen: PBMCs, collected around atezolizumab (anti-PD-L1) treatment. Every receptor here comes from a man aged 65-85 years with urothelial cancer. CDR3s include the opening cysteine and the closing phenylalanine or tryptophan. The D gene is left open where the match is weak. Only part of the rows carry a size: once, few, many, or a class if the clone is expanded.

D,V,J,size,CDR3,DNA
TRBD2,TRBV11-3,TRBJ2-3,NA,CASSYGTSGTDTQYF,TGTGCCAGCAGCTACGGGACTAGCGGGACAGATACGCAGTATTTT
NA,TRBV11-2,TRBJ2-1,NA,CASSWPSNEQFF,TGTGCCAGCAGTTGGCCCTCAAATGAGCAGTTCTTC
TRBD1,TRBV2,TRBJ2-2,NA,CASSELQGAGELFF,TGTGCCAGCAGTGAACTACAGGGGGCCGGGGAGCTGTTTTTT
TRBD1,TRBV5-1,TRBJ2-1,NA,CASSTPDRENNEQFF,TGCGCCAGCAGCACCCCCGACAGGGAGAACAATGAGCAGTTCTTC
NA,TRBV27,TRBJ2-1,NA,CASLPGWESGNEQFF,TGTGCCAGCCTTCCTGGGTGGGAGTCGGGCAATGAGCAGTTCTTC
NA,TRBV11-2,TRBJ2-5,NA,CASSPRETQYF,TGTGCCAGCAGCCCACGGGAGACCCAGTACTTC
NA,TRBV4-1,TRBJ2-7,NA,CASSHPGSGEQYF,TGCGCCAGCAGCCACCCGGGGTCGGGCGAGCAGTACTTC
NA,TRBV4-1,TRBJ1-2,NA,CASSRLTGTPRNGYTF,TGCGCCAGCAGCCGTTTAACAGGGACCCCCAGAAATGGCTACACCTTC
TRBD1,TRBV7-9,TRBJ2-3,NA,CASSPQGAGTDTQYF,TGTGCCAGCAGCCCACAGGGGGCCGGCACAGATACGCAGTATTTT
TRBD1,TRBV7-3,TRBJ2-1,NA,CASSLRAGTGFDEQFF,TGTGCCAGCAGCTTAAGGGCCGGGACAGGGTTCGATGAGCAGTTCTTC
TRBD1,TRBV7-3,TRBJ1-1,NA,CASSPGQGNTEAFF,TGTGCCAGCAGCCCGGGACAGGGGAACACTGAAGCTTTCTTT
NA,TRBV5-6,TRBJ1-2,NA,CASSFRGYGYTF,TGTGCCAGCAGCTTCAGGGGCTATGGCTACACCTTC
NA,TRBV6-5,TRBJ2-5,NA,CASRADSGETQYF,TGTGCCAGCAGGGCGGACAGTGGGGAGACCCAGTACTTC
TRBD1,TRBV19,TRBJ2-7,NA,CASSTGTGGTYEQYF,TGTGCCAGTAGTACCGGGACAGGGGGGACCTACGAGCAGTACTTC
TRBD2,TRBV5-4,TRBJ2-3,NA,CASSKGLAGGRTDTQYF,TGTGCCAGCAGCAAGGGACTAGCGGGAGGGAGGACAGATACGCAGTATTTT
NA,TRBV6-5,TRBJ1-2,NA,CASSYSRGWTYGYTF,TGTGCCAGCAGTTACTCAAGGGGGTGGACGTATGGCTACACCTTC
NA,TRBV9,TRBJ2-3,NA,CASSTPGLTTDTQYF,TGTGCCAGCAGCACACCGGGACTGACCACAGATACGCAGTATTTT
TRBD2,TRBV19,TRBJ2-1,NA,CASSKDTSGNNEQFF,TGTGCCAGTAGTAAAGACACTAGCGGGAACAATGAGCAGTTCTTC
TRBD1,TRBV28,TRBJ2-7,once,CASTHSQGLSYEQYF,TGTGCCAGCACCCACTCACAGGGGCTCTCCTACGAGCAGTACTTC
NA,TRBV28,TRBJ1-5,NA,CASRSALDRYSNQPQHF,TGTGCCAGCAGATCAGCTTTGGACAGATATAGCAATCAGCCCCAGCATTTT
TRBD2,TRBV2,TRBJ2-5,NA,CASSETLAGGPGTQYF,TGTGCCAGCAGTGAAACTCTAGCGGGAGGGCCCGGGACCCAGTACTTC
TRBD1,TRBV28,TRBJ2-1,NA,CASSSPRQGENNEQFF,TGTGCCAGCAGTTCCCCAAGACAGGGAGAGAACAATGAGCAGTTCTTC
NA,TRBV6-5,TRBJ2-7,NA,CASSYSGQGPSYEQYF,TGTGCCAGCAGTTACTCCGGGCAGGGTCCATCCTACGAGCAGTACTTC
NA,TRBV28,TRBJ1-3,NA,CASSLWDSGSGNTIYF,TGTGCCAGCAGTTTATGGGACTCGGGCTCTGGAAACACCATATATTTT
TRBD2,TRBV30,TRBJ2-1,NA,CAWLAGDEQFF,TGTGCCTGGCTAGCGGGAGATGAGCAGTTCTTC
NA,TRBV19,TRBJ2-1,NA,CASSIDWVTGRGSSYNEQFF,TGTGCCAGTAGTATAGATTGGGTAACTGGGCGGGGAAGCTCCTACAATGAGCAGTTCTTC
NA,TRBV28,TRBJ1-4,NA,CATIQDSKGKLFF,TGTGCCACCATACAGGATTCAAAAGGAAAACTGTTTTTT
NA,TRBV15,TRBJ2-3,NA,CATRRGFGTDTQYF,TGTGCCACCAGAAGGGGGTTCGGGACAGATACGCAGTATTTT
TRBD1,TRBV5-4,TRBJ2-7,NA,CASRKTGTEYEQYF,TGTGCCAGCAGAAAGACCGGGACAGAATACGAGCAGTACTTC
NA,TRBV19,TRBJ2-1,NA,CASRHSSSPSYNEQFF,TGTGCCAGTAGGCACTCTAGCTCCCCTTCCTACAATGAGCAGTTCTTC
TRBD2,TRBV7-9,TRBJ2-1,NA,CASSRTSGPYNEQFF,TGTGCCAGCAGCCGAACTAGCGGTCCCTACAATGAGCAGTTCTTC
TRBD2,TRBV19,TRBJ2-1,NA,CASSISPASGSYGEQFF,TGTGCCAGTAGTATTTCTCCGGCTAGCGGGTCTTACGGTGAGCAGTTCTTC
NA,TRBV5-5,TRBJ1-2,NA,CASSPGAAGTFYGYTF,TGTGCCAGCAGCCCCGGGGCCGCTGGGACATTCTATGGCTACACCTTC
TRBD1,TRBV5-8,TRBJ2-2,NA,CASRLGTGFAGELFF,TGTGCCAGCAGATTGGGGACAGGGTTCGCCGGGGAGCTGTTTTTT
TRBD2,TRBV27,TRBJ2-5,NA,CASSPSGRGTQYF,TGTGCCAGCAGTCCCAGCGGGAGAGGGACCCAGTACTTC
TRBD1,TRBV29-1,TRBJ2-7,NA,CSVEGGGQGFHEQYF,TGCAGCGTTGAGGGGGGGGGACAGGGCTTCCACGAGCAGTACTTC
TRBD1,TRBV28,TRBJ1-3,NA,CASSQTGIGVLGNTIYF,TGTGCCAGCAGCCAGACAGGGATTGGGGTTTTAGGAAACACCATATATTTT
NA,TRBV11-1,TRBJ2-2,NA,CASQFTGELFF,TGTGCCAGCCAATTCACCGGGGAGCTGTTTTTT
TRBD2,TRBV5-1,TRBJ2-7,NA,CASCPSGGSYEQYF,TGCGCCAGTTGCCCCTCGGGGGGCTCCTACGAGCAGTACTTC
NA,TRBV25-1,TRBJ1-1,once,CASSENSPREAFF,TGTGCCAGCAGTGAAAACTCCCCACGTGAAGCTTTCTTT
TRBD1,TRBV10-1,TRBJ2-4,NA,CASSIIPGQLSIQYF,TGCGCCAGCAGTATTATCCCGGGACAGCTTAGCATTCAGTACTTC
TRBD2,TRBV19,TRBJ2-3,NA,CASSSPGLAAPTDTQYF,TGTGCCAGTAGTAGTCCGGGACTAGCGGCCCCCACAGATACGCAGTATTTT
NA,TRBV27,TRBJ2-7,NA,CASSPGYEQYF,TGTGCCAGCAGTCCAGGTTACGAGCAGTACTTC
NA,TRBV5-1,TRBJ2-2,NA,CASRESRGTGELFF,TGCGCCAGCAGGGAATCCAGGGGAACCGGGGAGCTGTTTTTT
NA,TRBV2,TRBJ1-2,NA,CASSEDRTNYGYTF,TGTGCCAGCAGTGAAGACAGGACTAACTATGGCTACACCTTC
TRBD2,TRBV7-8,TRBJ2-3,NA,CASSLYGLAGGKADTQYF,TGTGCCAGCAGCTTGTACGGACTAGCGGGGGGAAAGGCAGATACGCAGTATTTT
NA,TRBV9,TRBJ2-7,few,CASSVDLGRGYEQYF,TGTGCCAGCAGCGTAGATTTGGGCAGGGGCTACGAGCAGTACTTC
TRBD2,TRBV5-1,TRBJ2-1,NA,CASSLAGTSIYNEQFF,TGCGCCAGCAGCTTGGCCGGGACTAGTATCTACAATGAGCAGTTCTTC
NA,TRBV6-5,TRBJ1-5,NA,CASSSTPRTAHQPQHF,TGTGCCAGCAGTTCGACGCCCCGGACAGCCCATCAGCCCCAGCATTTT
TRBD2,TRBV15,TRBJ2-3,NA,CATSRGTSGHTDTQYF,TGTGCCACCAGCAGAGGGACTAGCGGGCACACAGATACGCAGTATTTT
NA,TRBV6-5,TRBJ2-7,NA,CASSQDRTYEQYF,TGTGCCAGCAGTCAGGACAGAACCTACGAGCAGTACTTC
TRBD1,TRBV30,TRBJ1-1,NA,CARRQGGANTEAFF,TGTGCCCGAAGACAGGGGGGCGCGAACACTGAAGCTTTCTTT
TRBD1,TRBV5-1,TRBJ1-2,NA,CASSLGQGNYGYTF,TGCGCCAGCAGCTTGGGACAGGGGAATTATGGCTACACCTTC
NA,TRBV6-1,TRBJ2-2,NA,CASSADSYAGELFF,TGTGCCAGCAGTGCCGACAGTTACGCCGGGGAGCTGTTTTTT